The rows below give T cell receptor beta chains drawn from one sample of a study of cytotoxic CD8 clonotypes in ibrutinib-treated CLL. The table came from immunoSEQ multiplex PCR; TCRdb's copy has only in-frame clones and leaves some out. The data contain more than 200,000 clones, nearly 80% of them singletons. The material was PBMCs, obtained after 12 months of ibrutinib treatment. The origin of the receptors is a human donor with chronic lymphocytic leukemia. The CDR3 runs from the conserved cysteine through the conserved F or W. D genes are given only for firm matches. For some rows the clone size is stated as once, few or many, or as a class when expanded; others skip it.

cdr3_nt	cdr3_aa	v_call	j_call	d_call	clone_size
TGTGCCAGCAGTGCTACAGGGCTCTACGAGCAGTACTTC	CASSATGLYEQYF	TRBV2	TRBJ2-7	.	once
TGCAGCGTTGCTCTGAGGGCCGGCACTGAAGCTTTCTTT	CSVALRAGTEAFF	TRBV29-1	TRBJ1-1	.	many
TGTGCCAGCAGCCACACCGGGATGGCAGGGATTGGCTACACCTTC	CASSHTGMAGIGYTF	TRBV6-5	TRBJ1-2	.	once
TGTGCCAGCAGCCCTAAAGGGTGGGGCAATCAGCCCCAGCATTTT	CASSPKGWGNQPQHF	TRBV14	TRBJ1-5	.	.
TGTGCCAGCAGCCGCCCCGGGACCTCTGGGGCCAACGTCCTGACTTTC	CASSRPGTSGANVLTF	TRBV7-8	TRBJ2-6	.	.
TGTGCCAGCTCCTCTTCGCAGGGAATGTATGGCTACACCTTC	CASSSSQGMYGYTF	TRBV7-9	TRBJ1-2	.	.
TGTGCCAGCAGCTTCCAGCGGGAGGCCTCTTGGACCGGGGAGCTGTTTTTT	CASSFQREASWTGELFF	TRBV5-6	TRBJ2-2	TRBD2	.
TGTGCCAGCAGCTCGGCGGAGAACACTGAAGCTTTCTTT	CASSSAENTEAFF	TRBV7-3	TRBJ1-1	.	few
TGCGCCAGCAGTCAGTTGGGACAGTCATACTCTGGGGCCAACGTCCTGACTTTC	CASSQLGQSYSGANVLTF	TRBV23-1	TRBJ2-6	TRBD1	.
TGCGCCAGCAGTGAGCCCCTCTACAGTTATGGCTACACCTTC	CASSEPLYSYGYTF	TRBV10-2	TRBJ1-2	.	.
TGTGCCAGCAGTTTATTGGGAGGGCTCAATCAGCCCCAGCATTTT	CASSLLGGLNQPQHF	TRBV27	TRBJ1-5	.	.
TGTGCCAGCAGCTTAGTAACTGCGATCACAGATACGCAGTATTTT	CASSLVTAITDTQYF	TRBV13	TRBJ2-3	.	.
TGTGCCAGCAGGGCGGACACCGGGGAGCTGTTTTTT	CASRADTGELFF	TRBV28	TRBJ2-2	.	.
TGTGCCAGCAGCTCCTCGGACAGCTACTTCTATGGCTACACCTTC	CASSSSDSYFYGYTF	TRBV11-1	TRBJ1-2	.	once
TGTGCCAGCAGCGAGGACAGGGGGAGAGGAGAGACCCAGTACTTC	CASSEDRGRGETQYF	TRBV25-1	TRBJ2-5	TRBD1	.